A single sample gave rise to the 19 T cell receptor beta chains below, sequenced in a study of T cells in Graves' hyperthyroidism and ophthalmopathy. RNA transcripts provided the source from which TCR beta CDR3 regions were amplified. Researchers ran a first-round RT-PCR on the TCR CDR3 using the HTBI primer set. TCRdb recomputed calls from the multiplex PCR reads with MiXCR, one row per CDR3 protein. The table has hundreds of thousands of distinct CDR3 sequences, less than 25% seen once. Sequencing used blood. These receptors all come from a young man with Graves' ophthalmopathy.

The gene calls are TRBV27 and TRBJ2-7; a weak D match, TRBD2 (5 bases). This CDR3 region has 16 residues. V was cut by 6 bases and J by 3 bases, with 21 bases left in between. From germline, CDR1 is MNHEY and CDR2 SMNVEV (reference sequence). Here the CDR3 reads CASRDPGRGRVYEQYF. The CDR3 nucleotides read TGTGCCAGCAGAGACCCCGGACGGGGAAGGGTCTACGAGCAGTACTTC.

V is TRBV30 and J is TRBJ2-3; D may be TRBD2 (6 bases). The CDR3 totals 14 residues. Trimming removed 2 bases at V and 4 bases at J, with 13 bases between. Germline CDR1 and CDR2: GTSNPN and SVGIG (reference sequence). CDR3 sequence: CAWSYGGEADTQYF. DNA of the CDR3: TGTGCCTGGAGTTACGGGGGAGAAGCAGATACGCAGTATTTT.

This clonotype appeared many times. This sequence joins TRBV28 and TRBJ2-1; D not certain. Looked up from germline, CDR1 is MDHEN and CDR2 is SYDVKM. The CDR3 sequence is 15 residues long. Trimming left V 8 bases short and J 6 bases short, with 20 bases between. CDR3: CASGLRLELGNEQFF. The CDR3 coding sequence is TGTGCCAGCGGCCTTCGGTTGGAGTTGGGCAATGAGCAGTTCTTC. Using reference TRBV28 and TRBJ2-1 for the parts outside the CDR3, the full variable domain is DVKVTQSSRYLVKRTGEKVFLECVQDMDHENMFWYRQDPGLGLRLIYFSYDVKMKEKGDIPEGYSVSREKKERFSLILESASTNQTSMYLCASGLRLELGNEQFFGPGTRLTVL.

To note about this clonotype: This may come from a read error, since a much larger clone is one base off. The V and J genes are TRBV12-3 or TRBV12-4 and TRBJ1-1; weak D call: TRBD1 (5 bases). The CDR3 is made up of 15 amino acids. CDR3 region: CASRQAEYENAEAFF. The CDR3 DNA reads as TGTGCCAGCAGACAGGCCGAATATGAGAACGCTGAAGCTTTCTTT.

V usage is TRBV28 and J usage is TRBJ2-1; 12 positions agree with TRBD1. Trimming cost V 5 bases and J 8 bases; bases outside gene matches: 7. This CDR3 is built from 15 residues. CDR1 and CDR2 from the germline V gene are MDHEN and SYDVKM. The chain's CDR3 is CASSTGTGGLYEQFF. DNA of the CDR3: TGTGCCAGCAGTACTGGGACAGGGGGCTTATATGAGCAGTTCTTC.

This rearrangement joins TRBV20-1 to TRBJ1-2, with 7 bases aligning to TRBD1. V gave up 0 bases and J gave up 8 bases; unmatched junction bases: 15. CDR3 length: 16 residues. Germline lookup yields CDR1 DFQATT and CDR2 SNEGSKA (reference sequence). CDR3 sequence: CSARDRPWRQGEGYTF. In DNA, the CDR3 is TGCAGTGCTAGAGACCGCCCCTGGCGCCAGGGGGAAGGCTACACCTTC.

The gene calls are TRBV7-9 and TRBJ2-7; no definite D call. The CDR3 has 13 amino acids. Germline V gene lookup returns CDR1 SEHNR and CDR2 FQNEAQ (reference sequence). V gave up 5 bases and J gave up 2 bases, with 10 bases separating them. Here the CDR3 DNA reads TGTGCCAGCAGCCGCCCTGGTACCTACGAGCAGTACTTC. It translates to CASSRPGTYEQYF.

This clonotype was seen only once. The chain is built from TRBV7-9 and TRBJ1-4; D is ambiguous. This CDR3 region has 12 residues. From germline, CDR1 is SEHNR and CDR2 FQNEAQ (reference sequence). The V end lost 1 base, the J end lost 12 bases, and 9 bases lay between the germline ends. CDR3 in amino acids: CASSLGAAELFF. Written as DNA, the CDR3 is TGTGCCAGCAGCTTAGGGGCGGCGGAACTGTTTTTT.

This clonotype was found many times. The V gene is TRBV7-6, the J gene TRBJ1-3; D uncertain. Germline CDR1 and CDR2: SGHVS and FNYEAQ. The CDR3 has 16 residues. Trimming took off 4 bases at V and 0 bases at J, with 13 bases between the two ends. CDR3 nucleotides: TGTGCCAGCAGCTCGATGAGTGGATTCTCTGGAAACACCATATATTTT. This codes for CASSSMSGFSGNTIYF.

The chain joins TRBV10-2 to TRBJ2-1; D unclear. Germline lookup yields CDR1 WSHSY and CDR2 SAAADI. This CDR3 spans 13 amino acids. Trimming removed 6 bases from V and 5 bases from J, with 11 bases in between. The chain's CDR3 is CASRDIVNNEQFF. Written as DNA, the CDR3 is TGCGCCAGCAGAGACATAGTTAACAATGAGCAGTTCTTC.

The chain recombines TRBV7-9 with TRBJ1-3, with D possibly TRBD1 on 6 matching bases. This CDR3 region has 14 residues. V lost 4 bases and J 8 bases, leaving 15 bases between the germline ends. Germline assignment: CDR1 SEHNR and CDR2 FQNEAQ (reference sequence). The CDR3 DNA reads TGTGCCAGCAGCTGGACAGTAGAGGCACACACCATATATTTT. It translates to CASSWTVEAHTIYF.

Concerning this clonotype: This clone may be a read error of a much larger clone one base away. V and J are TRBV12-3 or TRBV12-4 and TRBJ1-4; no clear D. This CDR3 spans 15 amino acids. CDR3 sequence reads: CASSPLVGLNEELFF. The DNA of the CDR3 is TGTGCCAGCAGTCCCCTGGTAGGACTGAATGAAGAACTGTTTTTT.

The sample holds a few counts of this clonotype. In DNA, the CDR3 is TGTGCCAGCACCCCGGGCAGTTCCCACGAGCAGTACTTC. Encoded protein: CASTPGSSHEQYF. The rearrangement links TRBV6-9 to TRBJ2-7; D call uncertain. The CDR3 runs 13 residues. The V and J ends lost 7 bases and 5 bases respectively, with 15 bases between them. Germline V gene data show CDR1 as MNHGY and CDR2 as SVAAGI.

This clonotype was seen more than once but under ten times. The V call is TRBV4-2, the J call TRBJ2-3, with unresolved D. The CDR3 totals 12 residues. Germline assignment: CDR1 LGHNA and CDR2 YNFKEQ. The V end was cut by 3 bases, the J end by 4 bases, with 5 bases between. CDR3 nucleotides: TGTGCCAGCAGCCACGTTTCAGATACGCAGTATTTT. This codes for CASSHVSDTQYF.

Turning to this clonotype: This may be a read error: a much more frequent sequence differs by one nucleotide. The chain combines TRBV28 with TRBJ1-5; a possible D gene is TRBD1 (5 bases). In germline, CDR1 is MDHEN, CDR2 SYDVKM. This CDR3 spans 12 amino acids. CDR3 sequence reads: CVSSLGTLAQHF. As DNA, the CDR3 is TGTGTCAGCAGTTTAGGGACCCTCGCCCAGCATTTT.

The sample holds one count of this clonotype. This likely came from a read error, as a far larger clone is one base away. This CDR3 is CASSLAVYYGYTF. The CDR3 region has the DNA TGTGCCAGCAGCTTAGCGGTGTACTATGGCTACACCTTC. V is TRBV7-9 and J is TRBJ1-2; D gene ambiguous. The germline gives CDR1 SEHNR, CDR2 FQNEAQ (reference sequence). The ends were cut back, 0 bases at V and 3 bases at J, with 5 bases in the middle. This CDR3 spans 13 amino acids.

The gene calls are TRBV27 and TRBJ2-5; unclear D gene. The CDR3 has 14 residues. Per the germline V gene, CDR1 is MNHEY and CDR2 is SMNVEV (reference sequence). V lost 0 bases and J lost 4, with 9 bases in between. The CDR3 loop reads CASSLSGSLETQYF. The CDR3 DNA reads as TGTGCCAGCAGTTTATCTGGTTCTTTAGAGACCCAGTACTTC.

This clonotype has only a few counts. The chain links TRBV28 to TRBJ1-5, with a tentative D call TRBD1 (5 bases). V lost 7 bases, J lost 3 bases, and 13 bases lay in between. Germline lookup yields CDR1 MDHEN and CDR2 SYDVKM. This CDR3 has 14 amino acids. The CDR3 DNA reads TGTGCCAGCACCCACGGGGGGACCAATCAGCCCCAGCATTTT. This codes for CASTHGGTNQPQHF.

There are a few counts of this clonotype. The chain carries TRBV24-1 and TRBJ2-3, with 8 bases matching TRBD2. Germline V CDR1 and CDR2: KGHDR, SFDVKD. This CDR3 spans 18 amino acids. Trimming cost V 4 bases and J 4 bases; bases outside gene matches: 15. The DNA of the CDR3 is TGTGCCACCAGTGACCACGGCGGGGTAAGGCGGGAGGCAGATACGCAGTATTTT. It specifies CATSDHGGVRREADTQYF.